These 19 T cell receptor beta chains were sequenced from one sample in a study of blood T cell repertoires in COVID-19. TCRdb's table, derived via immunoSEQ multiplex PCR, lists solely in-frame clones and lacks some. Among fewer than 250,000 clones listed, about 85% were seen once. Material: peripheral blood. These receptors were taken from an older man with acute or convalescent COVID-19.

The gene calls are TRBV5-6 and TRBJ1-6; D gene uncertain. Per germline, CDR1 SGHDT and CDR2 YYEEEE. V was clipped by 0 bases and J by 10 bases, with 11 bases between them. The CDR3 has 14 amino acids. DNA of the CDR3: TGTGCCAGCAGCTTGGGATTGGGAGGATCACCCCTCCACTTT. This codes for CASSLGLGGSPLHF.

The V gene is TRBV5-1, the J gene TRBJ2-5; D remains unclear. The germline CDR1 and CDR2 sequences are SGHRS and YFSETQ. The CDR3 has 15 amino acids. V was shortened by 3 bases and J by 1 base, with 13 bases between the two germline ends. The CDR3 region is CASSSQRGSQETQYF. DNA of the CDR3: TGCGCCAGCAGCTCCCAGCGTGGGTCCCAAGAGACCCAGTACTTC.

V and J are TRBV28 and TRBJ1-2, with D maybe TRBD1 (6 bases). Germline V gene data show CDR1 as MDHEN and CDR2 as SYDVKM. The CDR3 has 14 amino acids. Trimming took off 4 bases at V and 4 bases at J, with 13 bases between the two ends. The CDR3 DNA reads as TGTGCCAGCAGTTCTCCGGGACACGTCTATGGCTACACCTTC. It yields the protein CASSSPGHVYGYTF.

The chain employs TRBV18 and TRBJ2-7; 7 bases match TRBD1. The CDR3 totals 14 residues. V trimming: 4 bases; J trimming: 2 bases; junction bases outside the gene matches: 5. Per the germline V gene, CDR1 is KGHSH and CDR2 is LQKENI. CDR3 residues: CASSQGASTYEQYF. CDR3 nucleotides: TGTGCCAGCTCACAGGGGGCGTCCACCTACGAGCAGTACTTC. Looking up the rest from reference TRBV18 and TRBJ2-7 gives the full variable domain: NAGVMQNPRHLVRRRGQEARLRCSPMKGHSHVYWYRQLPEEGLKFMVYLQKENIIDESGMPKERFSAEFPKEGPSILRIQQVVRGDSAAYFCASSQGASTYEQYFGPGTRLTVT.

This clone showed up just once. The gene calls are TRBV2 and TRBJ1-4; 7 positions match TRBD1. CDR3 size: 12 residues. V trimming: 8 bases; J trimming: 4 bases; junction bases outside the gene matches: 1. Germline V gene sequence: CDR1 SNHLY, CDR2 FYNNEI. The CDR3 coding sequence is TGTGCCAGCGACAGGGATAATGAAAAACTGTTTTTT. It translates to CASDRDNEKLFF.

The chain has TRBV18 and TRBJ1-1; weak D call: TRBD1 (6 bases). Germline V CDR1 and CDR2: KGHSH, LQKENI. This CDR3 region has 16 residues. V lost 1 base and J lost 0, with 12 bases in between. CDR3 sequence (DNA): TGTGCCAGCTCACCACTCCTGCAGGGGATGAACACTGAAGCTTTCTTT. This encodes CASSPLLQGMNTEAFF.

The CDR3 protein is CASSVSQNTGELFF. The CDR3 DNA is TGTGCCAGCAGCGTGAGTCAGAACACCGGGGAGCTGTTTTTT. This chain connects TRBV9 to TRBJ2-2; D call uncertain. The CDR3 runs 14 residues. Trimming took off 2 bases at V and 1 base at J, with 6 bases between the two ends. Germline CDR1 SGDLS, CDR2 YYNGEE.

The CDR3 loop is CASSLDRGQPQHF. CDR3 nucleotide sequence: TGTGCCAGCAGCTTGGACAGGGGGCAGCCCCAGCATTTT. The chain recombines TRBV5-4 with TRBJ1-5; 8 bases are a match to TRBD1. This CDR3 spans 13 amino acids. V dropped 0 bases and J dropped 7; count of bases not matched to a gene: 0. Germline CDR1 and CDR2: SGHNT and YYREEE (reference sequence).

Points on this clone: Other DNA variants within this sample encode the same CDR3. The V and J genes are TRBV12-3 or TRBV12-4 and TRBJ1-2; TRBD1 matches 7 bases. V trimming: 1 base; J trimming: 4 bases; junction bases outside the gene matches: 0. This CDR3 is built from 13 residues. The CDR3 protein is CASSLGTGYGYTF. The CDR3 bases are TGTGCCAGCAGTTTAGGGACAGGCTATGGCTACACCTTC.

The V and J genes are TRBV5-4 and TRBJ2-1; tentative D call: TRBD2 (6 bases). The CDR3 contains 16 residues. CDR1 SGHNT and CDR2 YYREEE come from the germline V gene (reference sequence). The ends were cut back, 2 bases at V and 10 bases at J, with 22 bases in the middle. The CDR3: CASSFGGRPLQGEQFF. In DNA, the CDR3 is TGTGCCAGCAGCTTCGGAGGGAGGCCTCTACAAGGAGAGCAGTTCTTC.

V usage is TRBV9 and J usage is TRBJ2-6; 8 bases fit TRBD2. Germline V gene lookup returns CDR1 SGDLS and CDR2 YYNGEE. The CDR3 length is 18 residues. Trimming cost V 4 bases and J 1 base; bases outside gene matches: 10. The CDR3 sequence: CASSPRLRGGSGANVLTF. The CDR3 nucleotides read TGTGCCAGCAGCCCGCGACTCCGGGGGGGGTCTGGGGCCAACGTCCTGACTTTC.

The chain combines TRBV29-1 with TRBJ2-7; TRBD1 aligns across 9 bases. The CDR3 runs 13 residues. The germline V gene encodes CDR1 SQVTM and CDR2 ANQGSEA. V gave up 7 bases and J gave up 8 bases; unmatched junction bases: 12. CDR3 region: CSATEGQGLKQYF. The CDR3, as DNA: TGCAGCGCCACGGAGGGACAGGGACTAAAGCAGTACTTC.

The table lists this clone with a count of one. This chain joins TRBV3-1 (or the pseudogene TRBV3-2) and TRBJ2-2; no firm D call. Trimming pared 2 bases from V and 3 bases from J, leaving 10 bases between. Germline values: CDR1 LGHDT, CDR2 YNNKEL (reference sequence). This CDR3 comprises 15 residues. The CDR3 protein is CASSQFLADTGELFF. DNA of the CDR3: TGTGCCAGCAGCCAATTTTTGGCGGACACCGGGGAGCTGTTTTTT.

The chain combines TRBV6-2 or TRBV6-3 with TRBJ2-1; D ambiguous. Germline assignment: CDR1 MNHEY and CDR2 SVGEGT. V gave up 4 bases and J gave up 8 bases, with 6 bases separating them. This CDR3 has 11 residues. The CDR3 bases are TGTGCCAGCAGTTTAGCCGATGAGCAGTTCTTC. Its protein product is CASSLADEQFF.

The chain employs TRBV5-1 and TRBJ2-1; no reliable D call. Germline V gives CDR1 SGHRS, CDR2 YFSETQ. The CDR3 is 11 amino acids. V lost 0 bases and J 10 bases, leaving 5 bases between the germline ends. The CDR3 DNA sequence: TGCGCCAGCAGCTTGGCGCGGGAGCAGTTCTTC. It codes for CASSLAREQFF. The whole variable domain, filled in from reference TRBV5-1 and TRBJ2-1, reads KAGVTQTPRYLIKTRGQQVTLSCSPISGHRSVSWYQQTPGQGLQFLFEYFSETQRNKGNFPGRFSGRQFSNSRSEMNVSTLELGDSALYLCASSLAREQFFGPGTRLTVL.

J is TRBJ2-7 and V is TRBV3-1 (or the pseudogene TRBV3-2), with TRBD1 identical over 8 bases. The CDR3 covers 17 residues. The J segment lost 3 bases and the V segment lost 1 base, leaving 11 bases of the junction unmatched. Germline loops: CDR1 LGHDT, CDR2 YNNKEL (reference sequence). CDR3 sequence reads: CASSQVPPAGGVYEQYF. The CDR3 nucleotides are TGTGCCAGCAGCCAAGTTCCGCCGGCAGGGGGCGTCTACGAGCAGTACTTC.

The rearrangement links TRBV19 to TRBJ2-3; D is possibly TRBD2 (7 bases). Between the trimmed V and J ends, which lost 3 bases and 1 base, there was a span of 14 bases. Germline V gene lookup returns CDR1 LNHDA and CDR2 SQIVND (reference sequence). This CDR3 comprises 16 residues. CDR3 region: CASSIGGALRTDTQYF. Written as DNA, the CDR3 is TGTGCCAGTAGTATTGGGGGGGCCTTGCGCACAGATACGCAGTATTTT.

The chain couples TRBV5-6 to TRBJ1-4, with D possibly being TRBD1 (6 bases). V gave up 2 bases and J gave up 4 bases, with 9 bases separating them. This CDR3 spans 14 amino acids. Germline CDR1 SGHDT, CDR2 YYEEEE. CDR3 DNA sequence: TGTGCCAGCAGCTTTCAGGGGAATAATGAAAAACTGTTTTTT. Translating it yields CASSFQGNNEKLFF. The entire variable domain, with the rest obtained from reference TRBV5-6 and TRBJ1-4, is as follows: DAGVTQSPTHLIKTRGQQVTLRCSPKSGHDTVSWYQQALGQGPQFIFQYYEEEERQRGNFPDRFSGHQFPNYSSELNVNALLLGDSALYLCASSFQGNNEKLFFGSGTQLSVL.

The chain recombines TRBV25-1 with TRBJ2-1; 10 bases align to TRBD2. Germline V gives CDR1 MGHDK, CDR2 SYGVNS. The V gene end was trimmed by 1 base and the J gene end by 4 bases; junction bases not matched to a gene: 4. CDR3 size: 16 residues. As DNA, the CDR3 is TGTGCCAGCAGTGAATCTCTAGCGGGAGCATACAATGAGCAGTTCTTC. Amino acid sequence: CASSESLAGAYNEQFF.